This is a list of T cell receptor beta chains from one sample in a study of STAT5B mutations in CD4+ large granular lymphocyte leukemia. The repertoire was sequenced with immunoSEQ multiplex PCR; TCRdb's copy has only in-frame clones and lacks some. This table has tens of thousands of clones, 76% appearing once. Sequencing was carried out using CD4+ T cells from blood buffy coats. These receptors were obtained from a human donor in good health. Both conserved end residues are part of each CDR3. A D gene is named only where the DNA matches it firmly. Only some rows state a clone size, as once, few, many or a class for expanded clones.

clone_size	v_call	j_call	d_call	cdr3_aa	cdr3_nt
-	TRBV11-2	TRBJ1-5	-	CASSLEDSTGQPQHF	TGTGCCAGCAGCTTAGAGGATTCGACTGGGCAGCCCCAGCATTTT
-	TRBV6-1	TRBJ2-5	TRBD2	CASSAGRGETQYF	TGTGCCAGCAGTGCAGGGAGGGGAGAGACCCAGTACTTC
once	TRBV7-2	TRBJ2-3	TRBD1	CASSPLGQGADTQYF	TGTGCCAGCAGCCCGCTAGGACAGGGGGCTGATACGCAGTATTTT
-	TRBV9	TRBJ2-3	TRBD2	CASGDGGVTDTQYF	TGTGCCAGCGGAGACGGGGGGGTCACAGATACGCAGTATTTT
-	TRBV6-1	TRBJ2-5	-	CASCSLYQETQYF	TGTGCCAGCTGCAGCCTATACCAAGAGACCCAGTACTTC
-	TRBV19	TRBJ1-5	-	CASSIYSTETGQPQHF	TGTGCCAGTAGTATATATTCGACAGAGACGGGCCAGCCCCAGCATTTT
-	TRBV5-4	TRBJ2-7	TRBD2	CASSTSGSSYEQYF	TGTGCCAGCAGTACTAGCGGGAGTTCCTACGAGCAGTACTTC
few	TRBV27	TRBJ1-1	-	CASSLVGAYTEAFF	TGTGCCAGCAGTTTAGTGGGGGCATACACTGAAGCTTTCTTT
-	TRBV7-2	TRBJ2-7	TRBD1	CASSLDRTGVEQYF	TGTGCCAGCAGCTTAGACCGGACAGGGGTCGAGCAGTACTTC
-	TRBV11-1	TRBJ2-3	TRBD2	CASSSQLAGGSDTQYF	TGTGCCAGCAGCTCACAACTAGCGGGGGGTAGTGATACGCAGTATTTT
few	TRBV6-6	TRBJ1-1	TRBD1	CASSRGQGNTEAFF	TGTGCCAGCAGTCGGGGACAGGGGAACACTGAAGCTTTCTTT